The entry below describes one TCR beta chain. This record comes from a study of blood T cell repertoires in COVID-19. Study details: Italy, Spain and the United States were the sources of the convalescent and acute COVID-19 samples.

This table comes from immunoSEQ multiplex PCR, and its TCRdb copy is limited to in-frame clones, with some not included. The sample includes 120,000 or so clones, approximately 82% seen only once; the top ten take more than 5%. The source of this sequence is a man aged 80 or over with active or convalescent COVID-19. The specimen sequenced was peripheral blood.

CDR3 bases: TGTGCCAGCACCCCGCTAGCGGGGGGGCTGGCCGAGACCCAGTACTTC. This gives the protein CASTPLAGGLAETQYF. The chain carries TRBV27 and TRBJ2-5; 12 bases map to TRBD2. The V gene's germline CDR1 is MNHEY and CDR2 SMNVEV (reference sequence). The V gene end was trimmed by 7 bases and the J gene end by 5 bases; junction bases not matched to a gene: 11. CDR3 length: 16 amino acids.